The next 26 T cell receptor beta chains were all read from a single sample in a study of lymphopenia after photon versus proton radiotherapy. Sequencing used immunoSEQ multiplex PCR; TCRdb keeps in-frame clones, though not all of them. The sample contains 28,000 or so clones, around 85% of which appear only once. Sequencing used peripheral blood, obtained from a patient treated with photon-based radiotherapy. The receptors were gathered from a man younger than 40 with gastric cancer.

The chain carries TRBV6-5 and TRBJ2-7; possible D gene TRBD1, 5 bases. Germline assignment: CDR1 MNHEY and CDR2 SVGAGI. V was trimmed by 6 bases and J by 5 bases, leaving 17 bases between them. The CDR3 is 14 amino acids. CDR3 protein: CASRPTQEMNEQYF. The DNA of the CDR3 is TGTGCCAGCAGGCCAACACAGGAAATGAACGAGCAGTACTTC.

V usage is TRBV19 and J usage is TRBJ2-7; 9 bases line up with TRBD1. Trimming cost V 11 bases and J 3 bases; bases outside gene matches: 11. The V gene's germline CDR1 is LNHDA and CDR2 SQIVND (reference sequence). The CDR3 runs to 14 residues. CDR3 in DNA: TGTGCCTCCGCCGGGGACAGGGACTTCTACGAGCAGTACTTC. Its translation is CASAGDRDFYEQYF.

This chain uses TRBV28 with TRBJ2-2; a weak D match, TRBD1 (6 bases). The germline V gene has CDR1 MDHEN and CDR2 SYDVKM. The CDR3 sequence is 18 residues long. With 5 bases removed from V and 1 base from J, the gap between germline ends came to 20 bases. CDR3 protein: CASSPTPGTGMNTGELFF. For the CDR3, the DNA is TGTGCCAGCAGTCCAACGCCGGGTACAGGGATGAACACCGGGGAGCTGTTTTTT.

The chain combines TRBV11-2 with TRBJ1-3, with D maybe TRBD1 (6 bases). This CDR3 is built from 15 residues. Deletions cut 4 bases from V and 4 bases from J, with 14 bases between. Per germline, CDR1 SGHAT and CDR2 FQNNGV. The CDR3 here is CASSSRTAWGNTIYF. In nucleotides, the CDR3 is TGTGCCAGCAGCTCGCGGACAGCGTGGGGAAACACCATATATTTT.

This chain uses TRBV19 with TRBJ2-3; TRBD2 might be the D (5 bases). The CDR3 runs to 17 residues. The germline CDR1 and CDR2 sequences are LNHDA and SQIVND (reference sequence). Trimming pared 1 base from V and 0 bases from J, leaving 14 bases between. Here the CDR3 reads CASSIGRGPRSTDTQYF. The CDR3 DNA is TGTGCCAGTAGTATAGGTCGGGGTCCCCGGAGCACAGATACGCAGTATTTT.

This CDR3 is CASSGSFGEQFF. CDR3 nucleotides: TGTGCCAGCAGCGGTAGCTTCGGTGAGCAGTTCTTC. This chain joins TRBV5-6 and TRBJ2-1, with unresolved D. This CDR3 contains 12 residues. The V gene lost 4 bases and the J gene lost 9 bases, with 11 bases spanning the gap. CDR1 is SGHDT, CDR2 YYEEEE, per germline.

This clone was seen only a few times. The chain combines TRBV29-1 with TRBJ1-2; no clear D gene. Trimming removed 6 bases at V and 3 bases at J, with 11 bases between. This CDR3 is built from 12 residues. Germline V gene sequence: CDR1 SQVTM, CDR2 ANQGSEA. The CDR3 bases are TGCAGCGTCTCCCGGTGGGACTATGGCTACACCTTC. Protein product: CSVSRWDYGYTF.

This clone was recorded a few times. V is TRBV5-1 and J is TRBJ2-7; 7 bases align to TRBD1. Per the germline V gene, CDR1 is SGHRS and CDR2 is YFSETQ. CDR3 length: 17 residues. Unmatched junction bases numbered 13, after V lost 1 base and J lost 3 bases. CDR3 amino acids: CASSLSQTGVHNYEQYF. In DNA, the CDR3 is TGCGCCAGCAGCTTGTCCCAAACAGGGGTGCACAACTACGAGCAGTACTTC.

The V call is TRBV2, the J call TRBJ1-1, with D unclear. The CDR3 extends over 11 amino acids. CDR1 is SNHLY and CDR2 is FYNNEI in the germline V gene. V was trimmed by 8 bases and J by 1 base, leaving 5 bases between them. CDR3 DNA: TGTGCCAGCTATAAGAACACTGAAGCTTTCTTT. Protein sequence: CASYKNTEAFF.

The rearrangement uses TRBV27 and TRBJ2-1; 7 nucleotides agree with TRBD2. CDR1 and CDR2 from the germline V gene are MNHEY and SMNVEV (reference sequence). The CDR3 runs to 15 residues. The junction had 9 bases not matched to a gene; V was cut back by 5 bases and J by 5 bases. The DNA for the CDR3 is TGTGCCAGCAGTCCCATGGGGGGAGGGAACAATGAGCAGTTCTTC. Amino acid sequence: CASSPMGGGNNEQFF.

V gene TRBV28 combines with J gene TRBJ2-2; TRBD2 matches at 11 bases. From germline, CDR1 is MDHEN and CDR2 SYDVKM. The ends lost 6 bases at V and 4 bases at J; junction bases unmatched: 7. This CDR3 contains 16 residues. Written as DNA, the CDR3 is TGTGCCAGCAGCGCAGGGACTAGCGGCGGCACCGGGGAGCTGTTTTTT. This translates into CASSAGTSGGTGELFF.

CDR3 in amino acids: CASSAITGSGNTIYF. The CDR3 region has the DNA TGTGCCAGCAGCGCAATCACTGGCTCTGGAAACACCATATATTTT. The chain couples TRBV9 to TRBJ1-3; D gene unclear. Germline V lookup: CDR1 SGDLS, CDR2 YYNGEE. This CDR3 has 15 amino acids. V was shortened by 3 bases and J by 0 bases, with 10 bases between the two germline ends.

The chain recombines TRBV4-1 with TRBJ2-3, with a weak D call TRBD1 (5 bases). V dropped 0 bases and J dropped 2 bases, with 12 bases sitting between them. Germline V gene lookup returns CDR1 MGHRA and CDR2 YSYEKL. This CDR3 is 16 amino acids long. The CDR3 coding sequence is TGCGCCAGCAGCCAAGATGCAACAGGCTACACAGATACGCAGTATTTT. It codes for CASSQDATGYTDTQYF.

V gene TRBV11-3 combines with J gene TRBJ1-1; 9 nucleotides align to TRBD1. The CDR3 totals 14 residues. CDR1 SGHNT and CDR2 YENEEA come from the germline V gene. Trimming took 4 bases from V and 6 from J; bases not matched to a gene: 6. The CDR3 reads CASSSDRGRPEAFF. The CDR3 coding sequence is TGTGCCAGCAGCTCGGACAGGGGCCGACCTGAAGCTTTCTTT.

The chain couples TRBV4-3 to TRBJ1-2, with 8 bases that match TRBD1. With 5 bases clipped from V and 3 bases from J, the junction kept 5 bases outside the gene matches. This CDR3 comprises 14 residues. The V gene's germline CDR1 is LGHNA and CDR2 YSLEER. The CDR3 spells CASSEGTGDYGYTF. In DNA form, the CDR3 reads TGCGCCAGCAGCGAAGGGACAGGAGACTATGGCTACACCTTC.

The chain couples TRBV18 to TRBJ2-5; D uncertain. The CDR3 has 15 residues. The germline gives CDR1 KGHSH, CDR2 LQKENI. The V gene lost 3 bases and the J gene lost 4 bases, with 15 bases spanning the gap. In nucleotides, the CDR3 is TGTGCCAGCTCACCTGGTTCCATAAAACGAGAGACCCAGTACTTC. Amino acids: CASSPGSIKRETQYF.

The CDR3 nucleotides read TGTGCCAGCAGTGACCCATTCTCCCAGTTCTTC. This translates into CASSDPFSQFF. The chain uses TRBV6-1 and TRBJ2-1; D not resolved. CDR1 and CDR2 (germline): MNHNS, SASEGT. Trimming cost V 3 bases and J 13 bases, with 10 bases left between them. CDR3 length: 11 amino acids.

This clone was recorded once. This chain connects TRBV4-2 to TRBJ2-1; 7 bases line up with TRBD2. Trimming took 0 bases from V and 4 from J; bases not matched to a gene: 6. Germline V gene data show CDR1 as LGHNA and CDR2 as YNFKEQ. CDR3 size: 16 residues. This chain's CDR3 is CASSQDTTSTYNEQFF. CDR3 nucleotides: TGTGCCAGCAGCCAAGATACGACTAGCACTTACAATGAGCAGTTCTTC.

This clone was observed once. The chain combines TRBV18 with TRBJ1-2; D ambiguous. The CDR3 extends over 16 amino acids. V lost 3 bases and J lost 0, with 14 bases in between. From germline, CDR1 is KGHSH and CDR2 LQKENI. The CDR3 loop is CASSPRDLGPNYGYTF. The DNA for the CDR3 is TGTGCCAGCTCACCGAGGGATCTCGGCCCTAACTATGGCTACACCTTC.

This chain uses TRBV4-2 with TRBJ2-5; 7 positions agree with TRBD1. The germline V gene encodes CDR1 LGHNA and CDR2 YNFKEQ. The trim removed 4 bases at V and 2 bases at J, leaving 10 bases unmatched. The CDR3 loop spans 16 amino acids. The CDR3 sequence is CASSLYGTDNQETQYF. The CDR3, as DNA: TGTGCCAGCAGCCTATATGGGACAGACAATCAAGAGACCCAGTACTTC.

The rearrangement uses TRBV28 and TRBJ1-1, with D possibly TRBD1 on 5 matching bases. The CDR3 loop spans 13 amino acids. CDR1 and CDR2 (germline): MDHEN, SYDVKM. V was clipped by 4 bases and J by 7 bases, with 13 bases between them. This CDR3 reads CASSSGTEIEAFF. For the CDR3, the DNA is TGTGCCAGCAGTTCCGGGACGGAGATTGAAGCTTTCTTT.

The rearrangement links TRBV2 to TRBJ2-5; 14 bases align to TRBD2. Per the germline V gene, CDR1 is SNHLY and CDR2 is FYNNEI. The junction had 9 bases not matched to a gene; V was cut back by 10 bases and J by 2 bases. CDR3 length: 16 amino acids. The CDR3 DNA follows: TGTGCCACTACTCCGGGACTAGCGGGGGCTCAAGAGACCCAGTACTTC. Translated: CATTPGLAGAQETQYF.

The V gene is TRBV28, the J gene TRBJ2-7, with D unresolved. The V end lost 7 bases, the J end lost 0 bases, and 13 bases lay between the germline ends. The germline gives CDR1 MDHEN, CDR2 SYDVKM. The CDR3 is made up of 14 amino acids. The CDR3 here is CASKGLWSSYEQYF. DNA of the CDR3: TGTGCCAGCAAAGGGCTCTGGAGCTCCTACGAGCAGTACTTC.

This clone occurred once. The chain joins TRBV5-1 to TRBJ2-7; 8 nucleotides line up with TRBD1. The trim removed 3 bases at V and 3 bases at J, leaving 5 bases unmatched. The CDR3 contains 14 residues. Germline assignment: CDR1 SGHRS and CDR2 YFSETQ. This chain's CDR3 is CASSWRQGNYEQYF. The DNA for the CDR3 is TGCGCCAGCAGCTGGAGACAGGGGAACTACGAGCAGTACTTC.

The chain couples TRBV5-1 to TRBJ1-2; TRBD1 might be the D (5 bases). CDR3 length equals 13 residues. Germline V gives CDR1 SGHRS, CDR2 YFSETQ. V was cut by 0 bases and J by 4 bases, with 7 bases left in between. The CDR3 sequence is CASSLDDSYGYTF. In DNA, the CDR3 is TGCGCCAGCAGCTTGGATGACAGCTATGGCTACACCTTC.

This chain joins TRBV11-1 and TRBJ2-5; D is tentatively TRBD1 or TRBD2 (5 bases each). The V gene's germline CDR1 is SGHAT and CDR2 FQDESV (reference sequence). The CDR3 is made up of 14 amino acids. Deletions cut 3 bases from V and 3 bases from J, with 11 bases between. This chain's CDR3 is CASSFSGTKETQYF. DNA for the CDR3: TGTGCCAGCAGCTTTTCCGGGACCAAAGAGACCCAGTACTTC.